The 3 T cell receptor beta chains reported below all come from one sample, sequenced in a study of shared clonotypes between healthy human individuals. The table came from immunoSEQ multiplex PCR; TCRdb's copy has only in-frame clones and leaves some out. This sample has roughly 500,000 clones, with roughly 95% found just once. Sequenced input: naive CD4+ T cells sorted from blood. Subset described: CD45RA+ positively selected. The origin of the receptors is a woman under 40 in good health.

This chain links TRBV19 with TRBJ1-3; D gene ambiguous. The CDR3 has 14 amino acids. CDR1 and CDR2 (germline): LNHDA, SQIVND (reference sequence). V was trimmed by 6 bases and J by 0 bases, leaving 9 bases between them. CDR3 DNA sequence: TGTGCCAGTAGCCCGCTGAGCTCTGGAAACACCATATATTTT. Its protein is CASSPLSSGNTIYF.

V and J are TRBV7-8 and TRBJ2-2; possible D gene TRBD2, 7 bases. The CDR3 runs to 16 residues. Trimming removed 8 bases from V and 6 bases from J, with 22 bases in between. Germline V lookup: CDR1 SGHVS, CDR2 FQNEAQ. CDR3 sequence (DNA): TGTGCCAGCGATTGGGGACACGGGAGGACCGCCGGGGAGCTGTTTTTT. This codes for CASDWGHGRTAGELFF.

This sequence joins TRBV7-8 and TRBJ1-5; TRBD1 matches 7 bases. Per germline, CDR1 SGHVS and CDR2 FQNEAQ. This CDR3 contains 15 residues. The V segment lost 2 bases and the J segment 1 base; nucleotides outside the gene matches: 2. The CDR3 DNA sequence: TGTGCCAGCAGCTTAACACAGGGGAGCAATCAGCCCCAGCATTTT. Its translation: CASSLTQGSNQPQHF.